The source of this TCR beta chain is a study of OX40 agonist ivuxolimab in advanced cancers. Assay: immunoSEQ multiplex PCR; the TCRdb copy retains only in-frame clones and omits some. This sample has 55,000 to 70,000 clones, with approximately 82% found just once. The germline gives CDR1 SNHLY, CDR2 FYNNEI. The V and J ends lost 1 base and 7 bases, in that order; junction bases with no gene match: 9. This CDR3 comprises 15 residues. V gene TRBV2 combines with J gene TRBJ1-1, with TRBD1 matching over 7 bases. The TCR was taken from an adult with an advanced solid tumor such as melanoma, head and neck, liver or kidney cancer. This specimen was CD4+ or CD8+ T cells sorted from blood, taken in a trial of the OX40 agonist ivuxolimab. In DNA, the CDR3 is TGTGCCAGCAGTGAAGTCGGGTGGCAGGGGGATGAAGCTTTCTTT. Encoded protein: CASSEVGWQGDEAFF.